This T cell receptor beta chain was recovered during a study of blood T cell repertoires in COVID-19. With V trimmed by 4 bases and J by 6 bases, 8 bases remained unmatched. Germline V gene data show CDR1 as MNHEY and CDR2 as SVGAGI. The CDR3 consists of 15 residues. Produced via immunoSEQ multiplex PCR; TCRdb's table is partial and in-frame only. The sample consists of 95,000 to 150,000 clones, around nine tenths of them appearing once. The specimen sequenced was peripheral blood. The chain couples TRBV6-5 to TRBJ1-3, with 8 nucleotides matching TRBD1. The receptor was derived from a woman of 80 years or more with acute or convalescent COVID-19. The CDR3 bases are TGTGCCAGCAGTTCCGGGACAGGTTGGGTAAACACCATATATTTT. Protein sequence: CASSSGTGWVNTIYF.